This TCR beta chain was sequenced for a study of cytomegalovirus exposure and HLA in healthy donors. Germline lookup yields CDR1 LNHDA and CDR2 SQIVND (reference sequence). Germline trimming cut 6 bases from V and 4 bases from J; bases unmatched to any gene: 8. The CDR3 is made up of 16 amino acids. Use of 60 Vbeta and 13 Jbeta primers characterized the PCR. Sequencing used immunoSEQ multiplex PCR; TCRdb keeps in-frame clones, though not all of them. The sample's table shows 150,000 to 200,000 clones. The receptor comes from a man under 40 in good health and CMV-seronegative. The sample taken for sequencing was PBMCs. The chain recombines TRBV19 with TRBJ2-2; 10 bases map to TRBD1. For the CDR3, the DNA is TGTGCCAGTAGGCGTCGGGGACAGGGGACCACCGGGGAGCTGTTTTTT. It is translated as CASRRRGQGTTGELFF. Based on the CDR3 plus reference TRBV19 and TRBJ2-2, the full variable domain is DGGITQSPKYLFRKEGQNVTLSCEQNLNHDAMYWYRQDPGQGLRLIYYSQIVNDFQKGDIAEGYSVSREKKESFPLTVTSAQKNPTAFYLCASRRRGQGTTGELFFGEGSRLTVL.